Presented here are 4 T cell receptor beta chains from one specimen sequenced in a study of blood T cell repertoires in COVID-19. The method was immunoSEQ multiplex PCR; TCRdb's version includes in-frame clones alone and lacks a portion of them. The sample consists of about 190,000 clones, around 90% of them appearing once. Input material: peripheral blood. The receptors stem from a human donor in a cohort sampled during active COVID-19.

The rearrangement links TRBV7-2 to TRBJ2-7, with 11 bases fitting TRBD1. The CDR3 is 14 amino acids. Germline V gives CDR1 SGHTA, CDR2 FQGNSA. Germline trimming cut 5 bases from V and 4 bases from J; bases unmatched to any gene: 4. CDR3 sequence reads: CASSVRDRGYEQYF. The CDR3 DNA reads TGTGCCAGCAGCGTGCGGGACAGGGGGTACGAGCAGTACTTC.

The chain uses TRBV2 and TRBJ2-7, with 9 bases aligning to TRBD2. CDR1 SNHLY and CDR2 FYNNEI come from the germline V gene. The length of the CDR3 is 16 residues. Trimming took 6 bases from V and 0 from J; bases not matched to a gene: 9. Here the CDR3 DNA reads TGTGCCAGCAGGTTGGATCTAGCGGGGCCCTCCTACGAGCAGTACTTC. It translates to CASRLDLAGPSYEQYF.

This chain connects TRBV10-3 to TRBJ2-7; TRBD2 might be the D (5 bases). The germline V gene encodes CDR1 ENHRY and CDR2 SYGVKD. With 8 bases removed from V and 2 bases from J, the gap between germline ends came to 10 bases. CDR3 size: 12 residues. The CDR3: CAIATGTYEQYF. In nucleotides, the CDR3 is TGTGCCATCGCGACGGGGACCTACGAGCAGTACTTC.

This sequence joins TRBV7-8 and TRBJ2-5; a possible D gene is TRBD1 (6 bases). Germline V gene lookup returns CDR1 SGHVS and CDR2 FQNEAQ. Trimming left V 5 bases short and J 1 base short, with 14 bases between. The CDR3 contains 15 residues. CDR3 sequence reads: CASSLLGQIQETQYF. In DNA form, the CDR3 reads TGTGCCAGCAGCCTATTAGGACAGATCCAAGAGACCCAGTACTTC.